These 15 T cell receptor beta chains were all obtained from the same sample, sequenced in a study of monozygotic twins with inflammatory bowel disease. Using the 5' RACE reads, TCRdb records one entry per CDR3 protein without DNA. The specimen's table records tens of thousands of distinct CDR3 sequences. The source material was blood. These receptors all stem from a human donor with ulcerative colitis or Crohn's disease, or a healthy co-twin of an affected twin (not recorded which).

V is TRBV5-5 and J is TRBJ2-1; absent DNA, TCRdb's TRBD1 call cannot be checked. Germline assignment: CDR1 SGHKS and CDR2 YYEKEE (reference sequence). The length of the CDR3 is 14 residues. CDR3 sequence reads: CASSLGTGANEQFF.

The chain is built from TRBV6-5 and TRBJ2-1; TCRdb selects TRBD2, and the lack of DNA leaves this call unchecked. CDR3 length equals 15 residues. Per germline, CDR1 MNHEY and CDR2 SVGAGI. CDR3: CASSYLAGAFREQFF.

The rearrangement joins TRBV18 to TRBJ1-4; there is no DNA to check the TCRdb D call of TRBD1. Germline CDR1 KGHSH, CDR2 LQKENI. The CDR3 sequence is 16 residues long. The CDR3 here is CASSPIYGTDNEKLFF.

The genes are TRBV20-1 and TRBJ2-5; the D gene TCRdb calls, TRBD1, cannot be checked with no DNA. The CDR3 consists of 15 residues. Germline lookup yields CDR1 DFQATT and CDR2 SNEGSKA (reference sequence). This CDR3 reads CSGGQGAAAKETQYF.

The chain joins TRBV18 to TRBJ1-1; there is no DNA to check the TCRdb D call of TRBD1. Germline lookup yields CDR1 KGHSH and CDR2 LQKENI. This CDR3 is 12 amino acids long. CDR3 loop: CASSSGAPEAFF.

The V call is TRBV19, the J call TRBJ2-7; absent DNA, TCRdb's TRBD2 call cannot be checked. The germline CDR1 and CDR2 sequences are LNHDA and SQIVND (reference sequence). The CDR3 contains 15 residues. CDR3 in amino acids: CASSAPGTSRYEQYF.

The chain carries TRBV25-1 and TRBJ1-6. CDR3 length: 12 amino acids. Germline CDR1 and CDR2: MGHDK and SYGVNS. Here the CDR3 reads CASSEYNSPLHF.

The chain combines TRBV10-3 with TRBJ2-1; TCRdb's assignment of TRBD1 cannot be checked, as there is no DNA. The CDR3 loop spans 15 amino acids. Germline loops: CDR1 ENHRY, CDR2 SYGVKD. CDR3 in amino acids: CAISDGAGGFNEQFF.

The chain employs TRBV7-9 and TRBJ1-1. The CDR3 is 13 amino acids. Germline V gene data show CDR1 as SEHNR and CDR2 as FQNEAQ (reference sequence). CDR3 in amino acids: CASSLAGPTEAFF.

V and J are TRBV19 and TRBJ1-2. This CDR3 has 13 amino acids. Per germline, CDR1 LNHDA and CDR2 SQIVND (reference sequence). CDR3 region: CASSLLSNYGYTF.

V gene TRBV5-1 combines with J gene TRBJ2-7; with no DNA, the TCRdb D assignment of TRBD2 cannot be verified. Germline CDR1 is SGHRS and CDR2 is YFSETQ. CDR3 length equals 12 residues. The CDR3 here is CASSFGGREQYF. Supplemented by reference TRBV5-1 and TRBJ2-7, the full variable domain reads KAGVTQTPRYLIKTRGQQVTLSCSPISGHRSVSWYQQTPGQGLQFLFEYFSETQRNKGNFPGRFSGRQFSNSRSEMNVSTLELGDSALYLCASSFGGREQYFGPGTRLTVT.

This chain uses TRBV6-5 with TRBJ2-7; TCRdb's D call of TRBD1 is untestable without DNA. The CDR3 is 12 residues long. Germline lookup yields CDR1 MNHEY and CDR2 SVGAGI. CDR3 protein: CASSSGPWEQYF.

J is TRBJ1-5 and V is TRBV12-3 or TRBV12-4; TCRdb returns TRBD1, unconfirmable since there is no DNA. The CDR3 has 15 amino acids. The CDR3 spells CASRSGAGSNQPQHF.

The chain has TRBV5-1 and TRBJ2-3; lacking DNA, the TRBD2 call made by TCRdb goes unchecked. The CDR3 is 14 residues long. Germline CDR1 is SGHRS and CDR2 is YFSETQ. This CDR3 is CASSLAGPGDTQYF.

The chain carries TRBV20-1 and TRBJ1-1; TCRdb's D gene call, TRBD1, goes unchecked for lack of DNA. The CDR3 covers 18 residues. Germline V CDR1 and CDR2: DFQATT, SNEGSKA (reference sequence). The CDR3 is CSARIPWGTHYAGTEAFF.